This TCR beta chain originates from a study of shared clonotypes between healthy human individuals. Study-level information: The donor pool was made up of a couple of women and a few men aged 18 to 49.

The table came from immunoSEQ multiplex PCR; TCRdb's copy has only in-frame clones and leaves some out. In the table there are some 1 million clones, about 76% of which are singletons. Sample: memory CD4+ T cells sorted from blood. As to subset: CD45RA-negative fraction. The source of this sequence is a man aged 18 to 30 in good health.

CDR3 nucleotides: TGTGCCAGCAGCCCCCGGAGCGTCTTGATTTACGAGCAGTACTTC. Translating gives CASSPRSVLIYEQYF. The chain couples TRBV5-6 to TRBJ2-5; D is ambiguous. The J call may be wrong; the DNA end is better matched by TRBJ2-7. This CDR3 has 15 amino acids. In germline, CDR1 is SGHDT, CDR2 YYEEEE.